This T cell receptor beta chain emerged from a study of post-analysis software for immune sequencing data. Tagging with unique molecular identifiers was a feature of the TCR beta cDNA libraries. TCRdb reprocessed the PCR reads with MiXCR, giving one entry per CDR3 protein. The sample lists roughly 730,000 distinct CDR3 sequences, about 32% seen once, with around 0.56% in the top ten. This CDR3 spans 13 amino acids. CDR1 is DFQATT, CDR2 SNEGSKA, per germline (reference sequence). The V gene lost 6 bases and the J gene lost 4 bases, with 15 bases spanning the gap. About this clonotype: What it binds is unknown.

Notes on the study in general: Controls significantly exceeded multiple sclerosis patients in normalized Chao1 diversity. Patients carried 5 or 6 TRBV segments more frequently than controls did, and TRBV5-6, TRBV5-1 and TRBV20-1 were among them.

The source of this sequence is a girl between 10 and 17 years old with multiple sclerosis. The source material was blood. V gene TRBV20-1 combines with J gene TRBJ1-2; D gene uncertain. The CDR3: CSAGEGHGYGYTF. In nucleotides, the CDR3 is TGCAGTGCAGGAGAGGGTCATGGCTATGGCTACACCTTC.